The clone carrying this T cell receptor (beta chain) was recorded many times. Its antigen is not identified. Looked up from germline, CDR1 is KGHSH and CDR2 is LQKENI. V was clipped by 3 bases and J by 3 bases, with 11 bases between them. This CDR3 spans 14 amino acids. Source material was 2 million unsorted PBMCs, stored at -80 °C in RNAlater. This sample stems from a study of neurological immune-mediated disorders. Study at large: Among around 34 multiple sclerosis patients, roughly 31 were relapsing-remitting and 3 were secondary progressive.

TCRdb called the 5' RACE reads again in MiXCR, with one record for every CDR3 protein. The table has about 66,000 distinct CDR3 sequences, 3.4% seen once. Notes on the study in general: The repertoires of 18 of 34 multiple sclerosis patients fell into one related-CDR3 cluster (a possible signature) under phylogenetic grouping. Healthy controls had more TCR clonal expansion than multiple sclerosis, which showed the least, whereas HTLV-1-associated myelopathy showed the most.

Sample: PBMCs. V is TRBV18 and J is TRBJ1-2; no clear D. The receptor's source is a man between 35 and 55 years old with multiple sclerosis. CDR3 in DNA: TGTGCCAGCTCACCCCGGGAAGGGCACTATGGCTACACCTTC. Residues: CASSPREGHYGYTF.